This T cell receptor (beta chain) was found in a study of response to subunit inactivated influenza vaccine. General study findings and limits: The authors proposed limited new T cell recruitment per seasonal influenza vaccination.

V was pared by 2 bases and J by 7 bases, with 10 bases of the junction left unmatched. The CDR3 sequence is 15 residues long. CDR1 is LNHNV, CDR2 YYDKDF, per germline (reference sequence). TCRdb reprocessed the RT-PCR reads via MiXCR and lists one record per CDR3 protein. Of 550,000 to 600,000 distinct CDR3 sequences in the sample, approximately 10% were seen once. This clonotype has a handful of counts. Its antigen is still unknown. This clonotype was sampled from a man aged 45-65 years who received an inactivated influenza vaccine. Material: PBMCs from blood, obtained on the day of vaccination. The rearrangement joins TRBV15 to TRBJ1-2; 7 bases are shared with TRBD1. The CDR3: CATSRRSGTVAGYTF. The DNA for the CDR3 is TGTGCCACCAGCAGACGATCCGGGACAGTGGCTGGCTACACCTTC.